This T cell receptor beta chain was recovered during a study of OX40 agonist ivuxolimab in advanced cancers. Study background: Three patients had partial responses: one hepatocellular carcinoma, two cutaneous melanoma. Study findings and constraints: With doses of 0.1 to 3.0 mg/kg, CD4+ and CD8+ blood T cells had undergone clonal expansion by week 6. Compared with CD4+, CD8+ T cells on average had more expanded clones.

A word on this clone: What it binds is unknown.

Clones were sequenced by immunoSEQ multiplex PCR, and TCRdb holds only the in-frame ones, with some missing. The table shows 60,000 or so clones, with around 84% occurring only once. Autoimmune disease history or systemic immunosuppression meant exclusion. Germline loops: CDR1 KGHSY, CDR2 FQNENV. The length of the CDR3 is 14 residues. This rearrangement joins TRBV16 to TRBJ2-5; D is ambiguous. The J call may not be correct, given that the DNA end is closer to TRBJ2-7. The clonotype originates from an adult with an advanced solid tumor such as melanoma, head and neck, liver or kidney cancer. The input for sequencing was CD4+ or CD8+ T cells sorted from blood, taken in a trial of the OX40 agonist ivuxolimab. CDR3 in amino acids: CASSQGQLTYEQYF. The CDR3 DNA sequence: TGTGCCAGCAGCCAAGGGCAGTTGACCTACGAGCAGTACTTC.